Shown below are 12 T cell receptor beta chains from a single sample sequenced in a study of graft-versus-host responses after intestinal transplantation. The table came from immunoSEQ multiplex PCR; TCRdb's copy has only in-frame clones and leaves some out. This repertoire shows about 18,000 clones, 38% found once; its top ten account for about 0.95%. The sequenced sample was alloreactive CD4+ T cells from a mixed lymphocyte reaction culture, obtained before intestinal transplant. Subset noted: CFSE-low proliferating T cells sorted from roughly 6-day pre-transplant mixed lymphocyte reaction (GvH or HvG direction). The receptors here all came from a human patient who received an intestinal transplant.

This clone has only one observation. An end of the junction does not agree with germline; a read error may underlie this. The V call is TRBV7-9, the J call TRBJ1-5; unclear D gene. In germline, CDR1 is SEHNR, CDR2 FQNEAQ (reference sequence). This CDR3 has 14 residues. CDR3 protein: CASSLAHPDQTQHF. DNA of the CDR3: TGTGCCAGCAGCTTAGCGCACCCGGATCAGACCCAGCATTTT.

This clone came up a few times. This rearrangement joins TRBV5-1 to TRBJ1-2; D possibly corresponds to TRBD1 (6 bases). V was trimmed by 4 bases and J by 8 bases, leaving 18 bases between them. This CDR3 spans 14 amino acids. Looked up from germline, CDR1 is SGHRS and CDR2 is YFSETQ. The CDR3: CASSRTDRSGGYTF. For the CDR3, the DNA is TGCGCCAGCAGCAGAACAGACAGGTCGGGGGGCTACACCTTC.

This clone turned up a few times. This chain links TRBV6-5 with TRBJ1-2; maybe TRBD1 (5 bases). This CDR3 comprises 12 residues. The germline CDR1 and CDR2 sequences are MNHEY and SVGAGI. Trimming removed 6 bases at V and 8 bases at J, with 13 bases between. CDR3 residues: CASRGPGVGYTF. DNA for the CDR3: TGTGCCAGCAGGGGGCCCGGGGTCGGCTACACCTTC.

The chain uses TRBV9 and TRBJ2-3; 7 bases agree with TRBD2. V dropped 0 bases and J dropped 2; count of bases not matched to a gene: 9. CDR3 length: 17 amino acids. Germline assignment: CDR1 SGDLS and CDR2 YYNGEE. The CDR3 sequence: CASSVGTASGVTDTQYF. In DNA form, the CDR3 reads TGTGCCAGCAGCGTAGGTACGGCTAGCGGAGTCACAGATACGCAGTATTTT.

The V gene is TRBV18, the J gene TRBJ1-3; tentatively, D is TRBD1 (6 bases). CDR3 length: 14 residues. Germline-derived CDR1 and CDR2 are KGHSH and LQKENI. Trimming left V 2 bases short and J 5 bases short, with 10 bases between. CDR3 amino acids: CASSPEQGRNTIYF. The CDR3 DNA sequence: TGTGCCAGCTCACCAGAACAGGGCCGAAACACCATATATTTT.

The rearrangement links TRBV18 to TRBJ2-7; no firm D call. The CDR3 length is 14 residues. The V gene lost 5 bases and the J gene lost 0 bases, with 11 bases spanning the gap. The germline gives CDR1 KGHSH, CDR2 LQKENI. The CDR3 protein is CASSYTESSYEQYF. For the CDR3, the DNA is TGTGCCAGCTCATATACAGAGAGCTCCTACGAGCAGTACTTC.

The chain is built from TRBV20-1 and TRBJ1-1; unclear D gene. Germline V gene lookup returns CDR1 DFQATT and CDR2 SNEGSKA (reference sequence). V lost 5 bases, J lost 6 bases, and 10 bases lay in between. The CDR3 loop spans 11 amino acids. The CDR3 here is CSAEGFPEAFF. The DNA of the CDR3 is TGCAGTGCTGAGGGTTTCCCTGAAGCTTTCTTT.

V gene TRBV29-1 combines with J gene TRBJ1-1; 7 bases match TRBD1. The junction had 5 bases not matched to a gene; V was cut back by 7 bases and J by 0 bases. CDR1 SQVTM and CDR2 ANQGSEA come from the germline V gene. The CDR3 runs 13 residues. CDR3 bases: TGCAGCGAGTCAACAGGGGTGAACACTGAAGCTTTCTTT. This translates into CSESTGVNTEAFF.

The CDR3 sequence: CASSLPKAGRSLSPLHF. The DNA for the CDR3 is TGTGCCAGCAGCTTACCAAAGGCGGGACGGTCGCTTTCACCCCTCCACTTT. The chain employs TRBV5-8 and TRBJ1-6, with TRBD1 as a possible D gene (5 bases). CDR1 and CDR2 (germline): SGHTS, YDEGEE. The V gene lost 2 bases and the J gene lost 9 bases, with 21 bases spanning the gap. The CDR3 spans 17 residues.

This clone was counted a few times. In DNA form, the CDR3 reads TGTGCCAGCAGCTTAGCGGGGCAGGGGTACCCCCCCTACAATGAGCAGTTCTTC. Amino acid sequence: CASSLAGQGYPPYNEQFF. The chain couples TRBV7-6 to TRBJ2-1; D is possibly TRBD1 (6 bases). The CDR3 runs to 18 residues. CDR1 is SGHVS, CDR2 FNYEAQ, per germline. V lost 0 bases to trimming and J lost 2 bases, with 17 bases between them.

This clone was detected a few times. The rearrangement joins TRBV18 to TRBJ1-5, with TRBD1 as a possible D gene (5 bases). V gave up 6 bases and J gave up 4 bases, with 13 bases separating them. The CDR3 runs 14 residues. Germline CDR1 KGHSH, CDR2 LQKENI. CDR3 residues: CASSPARENQPQHF. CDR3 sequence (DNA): TGTGCCAGCTCCCCAGCCAGGGAGAATCAGCCCCAGCATTTT.

The CDR3 region has the DNA TGTGCCAGCAGCGTAGCTTGGGGGTTGAGGGGAAACACCATATATTTT. As protein: CASSVAWGLRGNTIYF. This rearrangement joins TRBV9 to TRBJ1-3; possibly TRBD1 for D (5 bases). The CDR3 runs to 16 residues. Germline CDR1 reads SGDLS; CDR2 reads YYNGEE. V lost 0 bases and J 4 bases, leaving 14 bases between the germline ends.